One sample yielded the 3 T cell receptor beta chains listed below, sequenced in a study of blood T cell repertoires in COVID-19. Sequencing was performed with immunoSEQ multiplex PCR; in TCRdb, only in-frame clones are kept and a portion is missing. Of some 260,000 clones detected, around 84% appear once; the ten largest clones hold approximately 4%. Material: PBMCs or T cells enriched from blood (not recorded which). All receptors derive from a man aged 25-45 years with acute COVID-19.

The chain joins TRBV5-8 to TRBJ1-5; 7 bases are a match to TRBD1. This CDR3 has 15 amino acids. V lost 0 bases to trimming and J lost 5 bases; unmatched junction nucleotides: 5. Germline loops: CDR1 SGHTS, CDR2 YDEGEE. DNA of the CDR3: TGTGCCAGCAGCTTGGGGGGACAGAGACATCAGCCCCAGCATTTT. Amino acids: CASSLGGQRHQPQHF.

With regard to this clone: Germline and junction disagree at one end, which may indicate a read error. The rearrangement joins TRBV6-1 to TRBJ1-2; no clear D gene. This CDR3 spans 15 amino acids. CDR1 is MNHNS, CDR2 SASEGT, per germline. The CDR3 here is CASTENQYDTAGYTF. In nucleotides, the CDR3 is TGTGCCAGCACTGAAAACCAATACGACACGGCTGGCTACACCTTC.

The chain employs TRBV5-8 and TRBJ1-6, with D perhaps TRBD1 (5 bases). V shed 2 bases and J shed 7 bases, with 10 bases lying between them. CDR1 SGHTS and CDR2 YDEGEE come from the germline V gene. This CDR3 region has 14 residues. DNA of the CDR3: TGTGCCAGCAGCTTCGGCAGGGAAAATTCACCCCTCCACTTT. It translates to CASSFGRENSPLHF.